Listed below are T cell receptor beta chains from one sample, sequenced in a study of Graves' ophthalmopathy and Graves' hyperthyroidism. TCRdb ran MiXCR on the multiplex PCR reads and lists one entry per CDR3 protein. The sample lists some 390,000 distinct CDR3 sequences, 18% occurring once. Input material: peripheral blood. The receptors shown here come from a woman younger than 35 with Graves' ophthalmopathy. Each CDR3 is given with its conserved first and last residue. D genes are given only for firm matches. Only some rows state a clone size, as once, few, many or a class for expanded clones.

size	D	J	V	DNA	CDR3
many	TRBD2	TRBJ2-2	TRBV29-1	TGCAGCCTAGGACTAGCGGGGTGGCGGGAGCTGTTTTTT	CSLGLAGWRELFF
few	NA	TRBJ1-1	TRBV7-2	TGTGCCAGCAGCTTAGGGTCTGGCGTGAACACTGAAGCTTTCTTT	CASSLGSGVNTEAFF
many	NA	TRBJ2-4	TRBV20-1	TGCAGTGCAAGGTTCGAGTTGGAAAACATTCAGTACTTC	CSARFELENIQYF
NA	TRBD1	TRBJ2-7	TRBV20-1	TGCAGTGCTATGGGGACAGGGGGCTACGAGCAGTACTTC	CSAMGTGGYEQYF
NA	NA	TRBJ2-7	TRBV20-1	TGCAGTGCGGGGCGGGACTCCTACGAGCAGTACTTC	CSAGRDSYEQYF
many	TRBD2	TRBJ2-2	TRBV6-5	TGTGCCAGCAGACGTAGCGGGGTACAGGACACCGGGGAGCTGTTTTTT	CASRRSGVQDTGELFF
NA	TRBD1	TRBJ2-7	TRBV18	TGTGCCAGCTCCGGGGACAGGGCCTACGAGCAGTACTTC	CASSGDRAYEQYF
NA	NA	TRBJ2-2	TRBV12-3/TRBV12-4	TGTGCCAGCAGTCGCATTAACACCGGGGAGCTGTTTTTT	CASSRINTGELFF
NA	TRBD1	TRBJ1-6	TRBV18	TGTGCCAGCTCACCCGGACAGGGATCCCATAATTCACCCCTCCACTTT	CASSPGQGSHNSPLHF
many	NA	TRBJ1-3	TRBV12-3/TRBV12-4	TGTGCCAGCAGATCCTTTAAGGCCACGAACTCTGGAAACACCATATATTTT	CASRSFKATNSGNTIYF
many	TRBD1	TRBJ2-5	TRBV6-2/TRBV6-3	TGTGCCAGCAGTTACTCCCCAGCAGGACAGGCGCTCACCTGGGAGACCCAGTACTTC	CASSYSPAGQALTWETQYF